Described below is a single T cell receptor (beta chain) sequence and its context. In the source study's methods: Reference gene primer amplification gave estimated nucleated cell counts. Sequencing used immunoSEQ multiplex PCR; TCRdb keeps in-frame clones, though not all of them. V, J and clone size are those of that table, while D and trimming were read from the DNA. The sample contains 100,000 to 150,000 clones, approximately 83% of which appear only once. The data stem from a study of blood T cell repertoires in COVID-19. About the study: Specimens from acute and convalescent COVID-19 originated in the United States, Italy and Spain.

V lost 4 bases, J lost 6 bases, and 12 bases stayed unmatched. Germline V gives CDR1 SGHVS, CDR2 FQNEAQ. This CDR3 comprises 17 residues. The specimen sequenced was peripheral blood. This receptor was taken from a man aged 55 to 70 with acute or convalescent COVID-19. This chain uses TRBV7-8 with TRBJ2-1, with 10 positions matching TRBD2. Here the CDR3 DNA reads TGTGCCAGCAGCTCAGACCGGACTAGCGGCATCGGCAATGAGCAGTTCTTC. Amino acid sequence: CASSSDRTSGIGNEQFF.